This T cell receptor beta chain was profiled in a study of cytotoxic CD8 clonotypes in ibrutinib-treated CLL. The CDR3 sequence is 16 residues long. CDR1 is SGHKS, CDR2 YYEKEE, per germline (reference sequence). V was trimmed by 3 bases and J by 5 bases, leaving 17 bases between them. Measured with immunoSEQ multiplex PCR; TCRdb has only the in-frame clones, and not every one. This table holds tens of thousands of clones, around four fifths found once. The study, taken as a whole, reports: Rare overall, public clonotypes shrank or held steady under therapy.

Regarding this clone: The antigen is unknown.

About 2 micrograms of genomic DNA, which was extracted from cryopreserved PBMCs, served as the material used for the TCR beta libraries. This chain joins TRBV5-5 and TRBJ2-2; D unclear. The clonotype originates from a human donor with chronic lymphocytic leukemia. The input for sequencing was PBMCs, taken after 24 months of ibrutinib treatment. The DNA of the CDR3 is TGTGCCAGCAGCTATGGTGGGCAGACTTATACCGGGGAGCTGTTTTTT. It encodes CASSYGGQTYTGELFF. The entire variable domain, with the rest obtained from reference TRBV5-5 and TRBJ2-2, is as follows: DAGVTQSPTHLIKTRGQQVTLRCSPISGHKSVSWYQQVLGQGPQFIFQYYEKEERGRGNFPDRFSARQFPNYSSELNVNALLLGDSALYLCASSYGGQTYTGELFFGEGSRLTVL.